This T cell receptor (beta chain) stems from a study of post-analysis software for immune sequencing data. Carried by the TCR beta cDNA libraries were unique molecular identifiers. TCRdb re-called the PCR reads through MiXCR, storing one row per CDR3 protein. The table shows hundreds of thousands of distinct CDR3 sequences, with 30% occurring only once. The V gene lost 4 bases and the J gene lost 10 bases, with 17 bases spanning the gap. Germline V gene lookup returns CDR1 MNHEY and CDR2 SMNVEV (reference sequence). The CDR3 runs to 14 residues. This clonotype was detected only a few times. The antigen is undetermined. Study-wide results and limits: A handful of TRBV segments were significantly more frequent in patients than in controls. TRBV5-6, TRBV5-1 and TRBV20-1 were among these segments.

The genes are TRBV27 and TRBJ2-1, with TRBD1 as a possible D gene (5 bases). This sequence originates from a girl between 5 and 17 years old with multiple sclerosis. Material: blood. CDR3: CASSSRGSLREQFF. The CDR3 DNA follows: TGTGCCAGCAGTTCAAGGGGTTCTCTCCGGGAGCAGTTCTTC.